Only one count was recorded for the clone carrying this TCR beta chain. Its antigen is not identified. Repeated repertoire sampling spanned the course of chemoradiotherapy. These data belong to a study of chemoradiotherapy in HPV16-positive cancers. As for the study in general: Functional T-cell assays on a couple of HPV16-positive patients' cells defined candidate HPV-specific clones and common TCR motifs.

Assay used: immunoSEQ multiplex PCR; TCRdb lists only in-frame clones, some missing. Counted here are tens of thousands of clones, roughly 92% occurring once; the ten biggest clones make up about a sixth. The V gene's germline CDR1 is SNHLY and CDR2 FYNNEI. CDR3 length: 16 residues. Trimming stripped 9 bases from V and 0 bases from J, with 17 bases between. Overall study findings and caveats: Candidate HPV-specific clones and E7-related TCR motifs grew in tumor during treatment. In HPV16-positive patients, HPV-responsive T-cell expansion tracked better recurrence-free survival.

The sequencing here drew on blood, taken from a patient who underwent chemoradiotherapy. The receptor was isolated from a human donor with HPV-associated anogenital cancer. The chain joins TRBV2 to TRBJ1-4; D is unclear. The CDR3 reads CARGPPGVATNEKLFF. The DNA for the CDR3 is TGTGCCAGAGGACCTCCCGGGGTTGCAACTAATGAAAAACTGTTTTTT. The complete variable domain, with remaining parts taken from reference TRBV2 and TRBJ1-4, reads EPEVTQTPSHQVTQMGQEVILRCVPISNHLYFYWYRQILGQKVEFLVSFYNNEISEKSEIFDDQFSVERPDGSNFTLKIRSTKLEDSAMYFCARGPPGVATNEKLFFGSGTQLSVL.